The clone carrying this TCR beta chain has ten or more counts. A library prepared for alpha chains yielded this beta chain as an off-target read; its size is of little meaning. Time point meaning: sample taken at primary tumor resection. This sample was taken from a study of spatial heterogeneity in lung cancer. TCRdb reanalysed the 5' RACE reads using MiXCR and keeps one entry per CDR3 protein. This sample has fewer than 16,000 distinct CDR3 sequences; roughly 3.9% occur once, and the top ten carry approximately 9%. The CDR3 totals 14 residues. CDR1 SGHKS and CDR2 YYEKEE come from the germline V gene (reference sequence). Unmatched junction bases numbered 3, after V lost 0 bases and J lost 7 bases.

This receptor was identified in a male donor with early-stage non-small cell lung cancer. The sequencing here drew on normal lung tissue next to the tumor, taken at surgery. The genes are TRBV5-5 and TRBJ1-1; 10 bases align to TRBD1. The CDR3 nucleotides are TGTGCCAGCAGCTTGGAAGGACAGGGGGTTGAAGCTTTCTTT. This gives the protein CASSLEGQGVEAFF.